Listed below are T cell receptor beta chains from one sample, sequenced in a study of OX40 agonist ivuxolimab in advanced cancers. TCRdb keeps only in-frame clones here, not all; method: immunoSEQ multiplex PCR. Among roughly 50,000 clones listed, around 88% were seen once. This specimen consisted of CD4+ or CD8+ T cells sorted from blood, obtained in a trial of the OX40 agonist ivuxolimab. These receptor sequences come from an adult with an advanced solid tumor such as melanoma, head and neck, liver or kidney cancer. The CDR3 runs from the conserved cysteine through the conserved F or W. Each record gives: clone size, V gene, J gene, D gene, CDR3 protein, CDR3 DNA. A D gene is named only where the DNA matches it firmly. Expanded clones are given a class, and other clones once, few, many or no size at all.

>-|TRBV12-5|TRBJ2-3|TRBD1
CASGPTGALSYTQYF
TGTGCTAGTGGACCCACAGGGGCGCTCTCCTATACGCAGTATTTT
>-|TRBV6-5|TRBJ1-5|TRBD1
CASRRQGSNQPQHF
TGTGCCAGCAGGAGACAGGGTAGCAATCAGCCCCAGCATTTT
>-|TRBV29-1|TRBJ2-1|TRBD1
CSVAKQGAQSSYNEQFF
TGCAGCGTTGCAAAGCAGGGGGCCCAAAGCTCCTACAATGAGCAGTTCTTC
>-|TRBV15|TRBJ2-1|-
CATSREDRTRNTEQFF
TGTGCCACCAGCAGAGAAGATCGGACACGAAATACGGAGCAGTTCTTC
>-|TRBV9|TRBJ2-1|-
CASSADSYNEQFF
TGTGCCAGCAGCGCCGATAGCTACAATGAGCAGTTCTTC
>-|TRBV2|TRBJ2-1|TRBD1
CATKQGATYDEQFF
TGTGCCACAAAACAGGGGGCCACCTATGATGAGCAGTTCTTC
>-|TRBV11-2|TRBJ2-5|TRBD2
CASSLSGGAGNRGETQYF
TGTGCCAGCAGCTTAAGCGGGGGGGCTGGCAATCGGGGAGAGACCCAGTACTTC
>-|TRBV6-1|TRBJ2-7|-
CASSEAQGHFSSYEQYF
TGTGCCAGCAGTGAGGCCCAGGGACACTTTTCTTCCTACGAGCAGTACTTC
>-|TRBV6-5|TRBJ1-2|-
CASSYEGGAAGYTF
TGTGCCAGCAGTTACGAGGGGGGGGCGGCTGGCTACACCTTC
>-|TRBV19|TRBJ2-2|TRBD2
CATRTSGSRITGELFF
TGTGCCACCCGGACTAGCGGGAGTAGAATCACCGGGGAGCTGTTTTTT
>-|TRBV7-3|TRBJ2-6|TRBD2
CASSPRTSGYSGANVLTF
TGTGCCAGCAGCCCCAGGACTAGCGGTTACTCTGGGGCCAACGTCCTGACTTTC
>-|TRBV14|TRBJ1-1|-
CASSQGNRVGAFF
TGTGCCAGCAGCCAAGGGAACAGGGTGGGGGCTTTCTTT
>-|TRBV7-9|TRBJ2-1|TRBD2
CASRNPGLASHNEQFF
TGTGCCAGCAGAAACCCGGGACTAGCGAGCCACAATGAGCAGTTCTTC
>-|TRBV27|TRBJ2-6|-
CASSDLIQASGANVLTF
TGTGCCAGCAGCGACCTGATCCAAGCCTCTGGGGCCAACGTCCTGACTTTC
>-|TRBV5-4|TRBJ2-5|TRBD2
CASSSPGLAGGETQYF
TGTGCCAGCAGCTCACCGGGACTAGCGGGGGGGGAGACCCAGTACTTC
>-|TRBV28|TRBJ2-7|TRBD1
CASSSLGTGSHEQYF
TGTGCCAGCAGTTCCCTCGGGACAGGGTCCCACGAGCAGTACTTC
>-|TRBV15|TRBJ1-5|TRBD1
CATSRAGQFNQPQHF
TGTGCCACCAGCAGAGCGGGACAGTTCAATCAGCCCCAGCATTTT
>-|TRBV27|TRBJ2-2|TRBD2
CASSLGSGGAKTGELFF
TGTGCCAGCAGTTTAGGTAGCGGGGGGGCAAAAACCGGGGAGCTGTTTTTT
>-|TRBV19|TRBJ1-3|-
CASRRLSSGNTIYF
TGTGCCAGTAGGCGGCTCAGCTCTGGAAACACCATATATTTT
>-|TRBV19|TRBJ1-2|TRBD1
CASQTGALNYGYTF
TGTGCCAGCCAAACAGGGGCGCTTAACTATGGCTACACCTTC
>-|TRBV27|TRBJ2-5|-
CASSLRGRQETQYF
TGTGCCAGCAGTTTGCGGGGACGGCAAGAGACCCAGTACTTC
>-|TRBV5-1|TRBJ1-5|TRBD1
CASSLAGGDNQPQHF
TGCGCCAGCAGCTTGGCAGGGGGCGATAATCAGCCCCAGCATTTT
>-|TRBV5-6|TRBJ1-1|-
CASSPGVPGAFF
TGTGCCAGCAGTCCAGGGGTTCCGGGCGCTTTCTTT
>-|TRBV29-1|TRBJ2-1|TRBD2
CSVQPLLAGGRNEQFF
TGCAGCGTCCAACCCTTACTAGCGGGGGGGCGTAATGAGCAGTTCTTC
>-|TRBV6-1|TRBJ2-5|-
CASSEEPTGRQTQYF
TGTGCCAGCAGTGAAGAACCGACAGGGAGGCAGACCCAGTACTTC
>once|TRBV5-6|TRBJ2-7|-
CASSLDNYYEQYF
TGTGCCAGCAGCTTGGACAATTACTACGAGCAGTACTTC
>-|TRBV19|TRBJ2-7|TRBD2
CASGPGGTYEQYF
TGTGCCAGCGGCCCCGGGGGGACCTACGAGCAGTACTTC
>-|TRBV9|TRBJ2-5|TRBD2
CASSPRLAGGGETQYF
TGTGCCAGCAGCCCCCGACTAGCGGGAGGAGGAGAGACCCAGTACTTC
>-|TRBV18|TRBJ1-1|TRBD1
CASSPKTGAHTEAFF
TGTGCCAGCTCACCTAAGACAGGGGCACACACTGAAGCTTTCTTT
>-|TRBV15|TRBJ1-4|-
CATSERQVGYEKLFF
TGTGCCACCAGCGAACGACAGGTCGGTTATGAAAAACTGTTTTTT
>once|TRBV15|TRBJ1-4|TRBD1
CATSNRDSVEKLFF
TGTGCCACCAGCAACCGGGACAGTGTTGAAAAACTGTTTTTT
>once|TRBV7-8|TRBJ2-1|-
CASRLDNEQFF
TGTGCCAGCCGCTTGGACAATGAGCAGTTCTTC
>-|TRBV6-5|TRBJ2-3|TRBD2
CASRGLAGGGDTQYF
TGTGCCAGCAGGGGACTAGCGGGAGGGGGAGATACGCAGTATTTT
>-|TRBV7-7|TRBJ2-2|-
CASSLEVGRELFF
TGTGCTAGCAGCCTGGAGGTGGGGCGGGAGCTGTTTTTT
>-|TRBV7-2|TRBJ1-5|-
CASSLAGTASNQPQHF
TGTGCCAGCAGCTTAGCGGGAACAGCTAGCAATCAGCCCCAGCATTTT
>-|TRBV29-1|TRBJ2-3|TRBD2
CSVLGGRVPDTQYF
TGCAGCGTGCTGGGCGGGAGGGTGCCAGATACGCAGTATTTT
>-|TRBV27|TRBJ2-5|-
CASSFGPWGTQYF
TGTGCCAGCAGTTTCGGGCCCTGGGGGACCCAGTACTTC
>-|TRBV7-8|TRBJ1-4|TRBD1
CASSQGETNEKLFF
TGTGCCAGCAGCCAGGGGGAAACTAATGAAAAACTGTTTTTT
>-|TRBV4-2|TRBJ1-3|-
CASSHGGGLSGNTIYF
TGTGCCAGCAGCCATGGTGGGGGGCTCTCTGGAAACACCATATATTTT
>-|TRBV6-1|TRBJ2-4|-
CASSEWVKNIQYF
TGTGCCAGCAGTGAATGGGTAAAAAACATTCAGTACTTC
>-|TRBV11-1|TRBJ2-1|TRBD2
CASSGLADYNEQFF
TGTGCCAGCAGTGGCCTAGCGGACTACAATGAGCAGTTCTTC